This T cell receptor (beta chain) was observed in a study of shared clonotypes between healthy human individuals. Sequencing was performed with immunoSEQ multiplex PCR; in TCRdb, only in-frame clones are kept and a portion is missing. In the table there are 1.5 million to 2.5 million clones, about 95% of which are singletons. Terminally differentiated effector memory CD45RA+ cells were excluded from the naive CD8 cells, which were CD45RO-negative and positively selected for CCR7. All of the donors resided in Nashville, Tennessee, and each was a Caucasian adult. Germline V gene sequence: CDR1 SGHDT, CDR2 YYEEEE. The CDR3 has 16 amino acids. With V trimmed by 2 bases and J by 5 bases, 12 bases remained unmatched.

The sequencing input was naive CD8+ T cells sorted from blood. The genes are TRBV5-6 and TRBJ1-1, with TRBD1 identical over 7 bases. The TCR was taken from a man between 18 and 35 years old in good health. In DNA, the CDR3 is TGTGCCAGCAGCTTTCTCCCTGAGGGGGCTGGTACTGAAGCTTTCTTT. This translates into CASSFLPEGAGTEAFF.